This is a list of T cell receptor beta chains from one sample in a study of OX40 agonist ivuxolimab in advanced cancers. Clones were sequenced by immunoSEQ multiplex PCR, and TCRdb holds only the in-frame ones, with some missing. Of about 79,000 clones in the sample, more than 90% were seen once. The sequencing used CD4+ or CD8+ T cells sorted from blood, collected in a trial of the OX40 agonist ivuxolimab. These TCRs come from an adult with an advanced solid tumor such as melanoma, head and neck, liver or kidney cancer. The CDR3 runs from the conserved cysteine through the conserved F or W. D genes are given only for firm matches. Part of the rows lack a size; the others show once, few, many or a class for expanded clones.

>14|-|TRBJ2-3|-|TRBV7-3
TGTGCCAGCAGCTTAATTGCGAGCCCAGATACGCAGTATTTT
CASSLIASPDTQYF
>13|TRBD1|TRBJ1-2|-|TRBV27
TGTGCCAGCGGACAGGGGGCTGGCTATGGCTACACCTTC
CASGQGAGYGYTF
>16|-|TRBJ2-2|-|TRBV6-5
TGTGCCAGCAGTTACTCGCGGGGACCCAACACCGGGGAGCTGTTTTTT
CASSYSRGPNTGELFF
>16|TRBD1|TRBJ1-2|-|TRBV5-1
TGCGCCAGCAGCAGCCCGACAGGGTACGCCACGCGTGGCTACACCTTC
CASSSPTGYATRGYTF
>17|-|TRBJ2-3|-|TRBV27
TGTGCCAGCAGTGATCATCAGTTCCGACTTAGCACAGATACGCAGTATTTT
CASSDHQFRLSTDTQYF
>12|-|TRBJ2-3|-|TRBV7-8
TGTGCCAGCAGCCCCCGTACAGATACGCAGTATTTT
CASSPRTDTQYF
>11|-|TRBJ2-1|few|TRBV28
TGTGCCAGCAGTTCCCCAGGGGAGCAGTTCTTC
CASSSPGEQFF
>15|-|TRBJ2-2|-|TRBV18
TGTGCCAGCTCAATATCGGGGCTTAACACCGGGGAGCTGTTTTTT
CASSISGLNTGELFF
>15|-|TRBJ2-7|-|TRBV6-6
TGTGCCAGCAGTTACGGAGGGATGGGGACCTACGAGCAGTACTTC
CASSYGGMGTYEQYF
>15|-|TRBJ1-5|-|TRBV7-2
TGTGCCAGCAGCTTAGTGGGGGGTAGCAATCAGCCCCAGCATTTT
CASSLVGGSNQPQHF
>12|-|TRBJ2-7|-|TRBV10-2
TGCGCCAGCTCCACCGGGGCCTACGAGCAGTACTTC
CASSTGAYEQYF
>13|-|TRBJ2-7|once|TRBV6-4
TGTGCCAGCATTTGGAACACCTCCTACGAGCAGTACTTC
CASIWNTSYEQYF
>12|TRBD2|TRBJ2-7|-|TRBV29-1
TGCAGCGGTGGGGAGGGGCTCTACGAGCAGTACTTC
CSGGEGLYEQYF
>15|-|TRBJ2-7|once|TRBV18
TGTGCCAGCTCACCTCTCCCCAAGGCCGACTACGAGCAGTACTTC
CASSPLPKADYEQYF
>16|TRBD2|TRBJ2-1|once|TRBV4-1
TGCGCCAGCAGCCAAGGACTAGCGCATACCTACAATGAGCAGTTCTTC
CASSQGLAHTYNEQFF
>15|-|TRBJ1-4|-|TRBV30
TGTGCCTGGAGTAGAGGGAAGGCAACTAATGAAAAACTGTTTTTT
CAWSRGKATNEKLFF
>15|TRBD2|TRBJ2-1|-|TRBV7-9
TGTGCCAGCAGCTCCTCGGGCGGGAGAAGCAATGAGCAGTTCTTC
CASSSSGGRSNEQFF
>15|-|TRBJ2-2|-|TRBV9
TGTGCCAGCAGCGTAGTCTCCGGAGCCACCGGGGAGCTGTTTTTT
CASSVVSGATGELFF
>16|-|TRBJ2-4|-|TRBV18
TGTGCCAGCTCACCACGATGGGAACGGGCCAAAAACATTCAGTACTTC
CASSPRWERAKNIQYF
>14|TRBD2|TRBJ2-1|-|TRBV5-5
TGTGCCAGCAGCGGGGACTACGGGTACAATGAGCAGTTCTTC
CASSGDYGYNEQFF
>15|-|TRBJ2-2|once|TRBV6-5
TGTGCCAGCAGTTACTCGCGCGTATACACCGGGGAGCTGTTTTTT
CASSYSRVYTGELFF
>17|TRBD2|TRBJ2-2|-|TRBV10-1
TGCGCCAGCAGTGAGTGGCCTAGCGGCCTGAACACCGGGGAGCTGTTTTTT
CASSEWPSGLNTGELFF
>15|TRBD1|TRBJ2-7|once|TRBV5-4
TGTGCCAGCAGGGAAGGGACAGCAAGCTCCTACGAGCAGTACTTC
CASREGTASSYEQYF
>16|TRBD2|TRBJ2-3|-|TRBV19
TGTGCCAGTAGTATATTGGCTAGCGGGGTCACAGATACGCAGTATTTT
CASSILASGVTDTQYF
>13|-|TRBJ1-2|-|TRBV4-2
TGTGCCAGCAGCCAAGGACAGGACTATGGCTACACCTTC
CASSQGQDYGYTF
>15|-|TRBJ2-3|-|TRBV5-1
TGCGCCAGCACCCTTGGGGCGAAGGGGACAGATACGCAGTATTTT
CASTLGAKGTDTQYF
>12|TRBD1|TRBJ1-5|-|TRBV10-3
TGTGCCTCACAGGGGGGCGGTCAGCCCCAGCATTTT
CASQGGGQPQHF
>13|TRBD2|TRBJ2-1|once|TRBV29-1
TGCAGCACTAGCGGGAGGGCCCTCGATGAGCAGTTCTTC
CSTSGRALDEQFF
>14|TRBD1|TRBJ2-2|-|TRBV2
TGTGCCAGCAGGGGACAGGGGGCCAGGGGGGAGCTGTTTTTT
CASRGQGARGELFF
>11|TRBD2|TRBJ2-7|-|TRBV6-1
TGTGCCAGCAGTTCAAGCGGGAGAGCGTACTTC
CASSSSGRAYF
>15|TRBD2|TRBJ2-5|-|TRBV10-3
TGTGCCATCAGTGAGTGGTCTAGCGGGCGGGAGACCCAGTACTTC
CAISEWSSGRETQYF
>14|TRBD2|TRBJ2-3|-|TRBV7-2
TGTGCCAGCAGTCGGACTAGTGGTTCAGATACGCAGTATTTT
CASSRTSGSDTQYF
>15|-|TRBJ1-1|-|TRBV5-6
TGTGCCAGCAGCTTCGACTCGATCATGAACACTGAAGCTTTCTTT
CASSFDSIMNTEAFF
>14|-|TRBJ1-2|-|TRBV28
TGTGCCAGCAGTTTGGGTGGGTCTAGCTATGGCTACACCTTC
CASSLGGSSYGYTF
>15|-|TRBJ2-7|-|TRBV6-4
TGTGCCAGCAGTTTGGAGGGATCGAGCTCCTACGAGCAGTACTTC
CASSLEGSSSYEQYF
>19|TRBD1|TRBJ1-4|-|TRBV15
TGTGCCACCAGCTCCCGGACAGGCAACCTTGGGGGAACTAATGAAAAACTGTTTTTT
CATSSRTGNLGGTNEKLFF
>15|-|TRBJ1-5|-|TRBV5-1
TGCGCCAGCAGCTTGGGCCCAGGGTGGAATCAGCCCCAGCATTTT
CASSLGPGWNQPQHF
>15|TRBD1|TRBJ1-2|-|TRBV5-4
TGTGCCAGCAGCGCCCCCGAACAGGGGGACTATGGCTACACCTTC
CASSAPEQGDYGYTF
>13|TRBD1|TRBJ1-2|-|TRBV28
TGTGCCAGCAGAGGGACAGTGAAGGGTGGCTACACCTTC
CASRGTVKGGYTF
>17|TRBD2|TRBJ2-1|-|TRBV11-3
TGTGCCAGCAGCAAGACAATCGGACTAGCGGGTGGAAATGAGCAGTTCTTC
CASSKTIGLAGGNEQFF
>16|TRBD2|TRBJ2-3|once|TRBV14
TGTGCCAGCAGCCCACCATTAGCGGGAGGGCCAGATACGCAGTATTTT
CASSPPLAGGPDTQYF
>17|TRBD2|TRBJ2-1|-|TRBV11-3
TGTGCCAGCAGCTTAGGGGGTAGCGGGGGTTCCTACAATGAGCAGTTCTTC
CASSLGGSGGSYNEQFF
>15|-|TRBJ2-5|-|TRBV5-1
TGCGCCAGCAGCCCTAGCTCCCCCCGTGGGGAGACCCAGTACTTC
CASSPSSPRGETQYF
>11|-|TRBJ1-2|-|TRBV20-1
TGCAGTGAAACGAACAGGGATGGCTACACCTTC
CSETNRDGYTF
>13|TRBD1|TRBJ1-2|-|TRBV30
TGTGCCAGGGGACAGGGCCATAACTATGGCTACACCTTC
CARGQGHNYGYTF
>10|-|TRBJ1-1|-|TRBV7-8
TGTGCCTGGACAGACACTGAAGCTTTCTTT
CAWTDTEAFF
>14|TRBD1|TRBJ1-2|-|TRBV2
TGTGCCAGCAGTGGACAGGGGGCATGGTATGGCTACACCTTC
CASSGQGAWYGYTF
>15|TRBD2|TRBJ2-3|-|TRBV5-8
TGTGCCAGCAGCTTGGCACTAGCGGGCACAGATACGCAGTATTTT
CASSLALAGTDTQYF
>16|-|TRBJ1-2|once|TRBV4-2
TGTGCCAGCAGCCAAGAGTTTCCGGGGGATAACTATGGCTACACCTTC
CASSQEFPGDNYGYTF
>14|-|TRBJ1-2|-|TRBV9
TGTGCCAGCAGCGTAGATGTCCAGGCCTCTGGCTACACCTTC
CASSVDVQASGYTF
>14|-|TRBJ1-2|-|TRBV5-4
TGTGCCAGCAGCTTGGACAGCCTAAACTATGGCTACACCTTC
CASSLDSLNYGYTF
>15|-|TRBJ2-1|-|TRBV5-8
TGTGCCAGCAGCTTGGTACTAGCCTTCTACAATGAGCAGTTCTTC
CASSLVLAFYNEQFF